The clone carrying this T cell receptor (beta chain) was detected a few times. Its antigen is still unknown. The data were taken from a study of CD8+CD57+ T cells in acquired aplastic anemia. As for the study in general: Across the sorted CD4+ and CD8+ cells, DNA amounts averaged roughly 3 ug. Overall study findings and caveats: Patients and controls had CD8+ Simpson's diversity values that were not significantly distinct. Patients and controls shared 25 to 30 CD8+ CDR3 sequences, which appeared highly expressed in patients and within their immunodominant clones.

Profiles of TCR beta VDJ and CDR3 were generated from a genomic DNA template. TCRdb reanalysed the reads using MiXCR and keeps one entry per CDR3 protein. The repertoire holds under 350,000 distinct CDR3 sequences, approximately 57% seen once, with roughly 8% in the top ten. This sequence was found in a human donor with severe aplastic anemia or a healthy control (not recorded which). The sequencing input was sorted CD4+, CD8+, or CD8+CD57+ T cells (not recorded which) from PBMCs.

CDR3 sequence (DNA): TGTGCCAGCAGCCCTCAGGAGGGGAGCACAGATACGCAGTATTTT. It specifies CASSPQEGSTDTQYF. The chain joins TRBV7-9 to TRBJ2-3; D possibly corresponds to TRBD2 (6 bases). CDR1 and CDR2 (germline): SEHNR, FQNEAQ (reference sequence). The V and J ends lost 5 bases and 0 bases respectively, with 12 bases between them. This CDR3 region has 15 residues.